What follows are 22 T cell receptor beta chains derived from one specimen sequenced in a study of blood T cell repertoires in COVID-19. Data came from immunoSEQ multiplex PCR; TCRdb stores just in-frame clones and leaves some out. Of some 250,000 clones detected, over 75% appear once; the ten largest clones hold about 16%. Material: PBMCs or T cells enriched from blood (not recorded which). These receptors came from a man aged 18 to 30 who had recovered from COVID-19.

CDR3 nucleotides: TGCAGCGTTGCCAGGGGGAGCTCCTACGAGCAGTACTTC. Its translation is CSVARGSSYEQYF. The chain carries TRBV29-1 and TRBJ2-7; 7 bases match TRBD1. CDR1 is SQVTM and CDR2 is ANQGSEA in the germline V gene. The V and J ends lost 4 bases and 0 bases, in that order; junction bases with no gene match: 3. This CDR3 spans 13 amino acids.

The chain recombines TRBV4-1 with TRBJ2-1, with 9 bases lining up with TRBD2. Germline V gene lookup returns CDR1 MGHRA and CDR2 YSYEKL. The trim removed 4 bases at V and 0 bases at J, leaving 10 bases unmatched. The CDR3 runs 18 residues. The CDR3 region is CASSPRGVAGDSYNEQFF. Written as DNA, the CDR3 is TGCGCCAGCAGCCCCCGGGGAGTAGCGGGAGACTCCTACAATGAGCAGTTCTTC.

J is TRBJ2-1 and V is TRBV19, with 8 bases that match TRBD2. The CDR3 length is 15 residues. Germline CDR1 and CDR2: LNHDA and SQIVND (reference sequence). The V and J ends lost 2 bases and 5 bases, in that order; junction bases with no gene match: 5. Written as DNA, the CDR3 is TGTGCCAGTAGTATACAAGCGGGGGTCAACAATGAGCAGTTCTTC. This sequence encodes CASSIQAGVNNEQFF.

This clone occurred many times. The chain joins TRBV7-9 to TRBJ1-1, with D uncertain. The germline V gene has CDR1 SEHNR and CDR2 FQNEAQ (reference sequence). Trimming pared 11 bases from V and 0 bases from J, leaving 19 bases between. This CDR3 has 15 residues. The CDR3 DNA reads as TGTGCCGCGGAGGTAGAGGCCCGGGTGAACACTGAAGCTTTCTTT. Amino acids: CAAEVEARVNTEAFF.

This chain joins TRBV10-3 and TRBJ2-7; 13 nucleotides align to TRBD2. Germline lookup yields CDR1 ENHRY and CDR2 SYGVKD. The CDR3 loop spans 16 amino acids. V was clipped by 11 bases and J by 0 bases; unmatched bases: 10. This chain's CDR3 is CAAMGLAGPRSYEQYF. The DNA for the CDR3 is TGTGCCGCCATGGGACTAGCGGGACCACGCTCCTACGAGCAGTACTTC.

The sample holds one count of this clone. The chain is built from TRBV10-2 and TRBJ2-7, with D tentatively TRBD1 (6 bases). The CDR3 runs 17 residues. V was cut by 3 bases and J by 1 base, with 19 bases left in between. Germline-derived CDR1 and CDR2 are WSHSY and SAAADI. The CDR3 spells CASSEGLGPGHSYEQYF. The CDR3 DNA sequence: TGCGCCAGCAGTGAAGGGTTGGGACCGGGACATTCCTACGAGCAGTACTTC.

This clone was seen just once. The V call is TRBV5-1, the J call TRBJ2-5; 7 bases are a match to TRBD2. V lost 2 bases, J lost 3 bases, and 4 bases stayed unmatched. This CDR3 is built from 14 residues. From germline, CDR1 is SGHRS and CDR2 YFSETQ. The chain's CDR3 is CASSLSGAKETQYF. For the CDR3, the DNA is TGCGCCAGCAGCTTAAGCGGGGCCAAAGAGACCCAGTACTTC.

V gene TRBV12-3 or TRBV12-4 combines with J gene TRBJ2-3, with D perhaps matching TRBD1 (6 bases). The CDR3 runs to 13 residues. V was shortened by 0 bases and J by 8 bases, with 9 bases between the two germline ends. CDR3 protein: CASSLARGVTQYF. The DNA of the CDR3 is TGTGCCAGCAGTTTAGCCAGGGGTGTTACGCAGTATTTT.

CDR3: CASSFGGGTSGRNEQFF. CDR3 coding DNA: TGTGCCAGCAGCTTTGGTGGTGGGACTAGCGGCAGAAATGAGCAGTTCTTC. V gene TRBV11-2 combines with J gene TRBJ2-1; the match to TRBD2 covers 11 bases. Losses at the gene ends were 3 bases for V and 7 bases for J; bases not matched to a gene: 11. The germline V gene encodes CDR1 SGHAT and CDR2 FQNNGV. The CDR3 covers 17 residues.

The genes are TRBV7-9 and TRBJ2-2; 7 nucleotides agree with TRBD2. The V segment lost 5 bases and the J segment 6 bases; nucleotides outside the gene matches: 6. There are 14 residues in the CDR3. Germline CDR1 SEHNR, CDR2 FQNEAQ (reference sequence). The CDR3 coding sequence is TGTGCCAGCAGCCCGGGGGGAAACCCCGGGGAGCTGTTTTTT. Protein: CASSPGGNPGELFF. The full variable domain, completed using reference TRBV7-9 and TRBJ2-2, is DTGVSQNPRHKITKRGQNVTFRCDPISEHNRLYWYRQTLGQGPEFLTYFQNEAQLEKSRLLSDRFSAERPKGSFSTLEIQRTEQGDSAMYLCASSPGGNPGELFFGEGSRLTVL.

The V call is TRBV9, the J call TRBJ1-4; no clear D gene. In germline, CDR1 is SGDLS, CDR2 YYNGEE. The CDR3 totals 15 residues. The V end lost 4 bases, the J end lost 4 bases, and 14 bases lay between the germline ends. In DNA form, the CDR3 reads TGTGCCAGCAGCAACCCCAGCACAGTTAATGAAAAACTGTTTTTT. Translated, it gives CASSNPSTVNEKLFF.

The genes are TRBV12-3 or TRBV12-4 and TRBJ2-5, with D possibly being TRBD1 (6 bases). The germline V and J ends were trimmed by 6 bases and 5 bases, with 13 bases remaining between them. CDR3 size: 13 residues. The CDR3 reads CASSLQGVETQYF. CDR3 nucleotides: TGTGCCAGCAGCCTACAGGGAGTGGAGACCCAGTACTTC.

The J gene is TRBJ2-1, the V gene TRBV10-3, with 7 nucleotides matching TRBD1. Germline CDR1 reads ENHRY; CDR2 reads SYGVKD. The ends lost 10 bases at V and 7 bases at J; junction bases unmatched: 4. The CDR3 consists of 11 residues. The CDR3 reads CATEGANEQFF. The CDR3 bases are TGTGCCACCGAGGGGGCTAATGAGCAGTTCTTC.

CDR3 protein: CASSRDTSLTEAFF. CDR3 DNA sequence: TGTGCCAGCAGTCGCGACACATCCCTAACCGAAGCTTTCTTT. The chain couples TRBV28 to TRBJ1-1; D call uncertain. Trimming pared 5 bases from V and 8 bases from J, leaving 18 bases between. This CDR3 is built from 14 residues. CDR1 is MDHEN, CDR2 SYDVKM, per germline.

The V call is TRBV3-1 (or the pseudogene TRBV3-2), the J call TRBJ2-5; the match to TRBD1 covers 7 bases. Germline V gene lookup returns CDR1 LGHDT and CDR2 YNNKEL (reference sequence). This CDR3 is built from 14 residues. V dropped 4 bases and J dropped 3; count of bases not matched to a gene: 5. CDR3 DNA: TGTGCCAGCAGCCGCATGACAGGGAAAGAGACCCAGTACTTC. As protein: CASSRMTGKETQYF.

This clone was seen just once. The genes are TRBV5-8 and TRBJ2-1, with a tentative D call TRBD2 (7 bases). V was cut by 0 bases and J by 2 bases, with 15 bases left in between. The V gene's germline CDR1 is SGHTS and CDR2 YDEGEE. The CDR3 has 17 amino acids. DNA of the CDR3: TGTGCCAGCAGCTTGGCCTCGAGGGGGGGGCCCTACAATGAGCAGTTCTTC. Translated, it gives CASSLASRGGPYNEQFF.

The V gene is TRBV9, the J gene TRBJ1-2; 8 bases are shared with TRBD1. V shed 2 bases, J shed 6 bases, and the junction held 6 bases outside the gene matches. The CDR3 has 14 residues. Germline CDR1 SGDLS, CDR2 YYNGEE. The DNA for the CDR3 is TGTGCCAGCAGCGTGAGGACAGGGAAGGATGGCTACACCTTC. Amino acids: CASSVRTGKDGYTF.

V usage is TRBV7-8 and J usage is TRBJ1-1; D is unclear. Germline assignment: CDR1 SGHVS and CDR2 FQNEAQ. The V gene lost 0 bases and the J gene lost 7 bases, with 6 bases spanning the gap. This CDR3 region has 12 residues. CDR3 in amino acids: CASSLAPSEAFF. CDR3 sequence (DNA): TGTGCCAGCAGCTTAGCCCCCAGTGAAGCTTTCTTT.

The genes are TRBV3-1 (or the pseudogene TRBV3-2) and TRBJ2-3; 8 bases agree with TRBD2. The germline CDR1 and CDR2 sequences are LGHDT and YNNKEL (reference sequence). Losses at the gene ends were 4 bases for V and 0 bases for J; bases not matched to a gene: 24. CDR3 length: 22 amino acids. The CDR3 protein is CASSPYMRLGASGSPSTDTQYF. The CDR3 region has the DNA TGTGCCAGCAGCCCATATATGAGACTTGGGGCTAGCGGGTCCCCTAGCACAGATACGCAGTATTTT.

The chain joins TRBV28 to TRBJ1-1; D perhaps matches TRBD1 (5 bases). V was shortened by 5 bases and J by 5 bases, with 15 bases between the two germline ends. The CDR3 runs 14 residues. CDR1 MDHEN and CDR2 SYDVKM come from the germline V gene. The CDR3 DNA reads TGTGCCAGCAGTCCTCCGACAGTCAGAACTGAAGCTTTCTTT. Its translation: CASSPPTVRTEAFF.

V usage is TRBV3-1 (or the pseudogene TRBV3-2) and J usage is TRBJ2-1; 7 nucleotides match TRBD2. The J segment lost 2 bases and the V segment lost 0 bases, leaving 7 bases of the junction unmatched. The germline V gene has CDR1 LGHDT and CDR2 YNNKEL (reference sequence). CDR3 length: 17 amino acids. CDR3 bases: TGTGCCAGCAGCCAAGATCAGGCTAGCGGAACCTACAATGAGCAGTTCTTC. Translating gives CASSQDQASGTYNEQFF.

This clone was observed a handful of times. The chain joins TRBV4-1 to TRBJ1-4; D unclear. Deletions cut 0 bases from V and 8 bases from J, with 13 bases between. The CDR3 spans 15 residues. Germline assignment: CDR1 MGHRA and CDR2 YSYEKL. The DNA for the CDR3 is TGCGCCAGCAGCCAAGATGGGCAGGCGGGGGAAAAACTGTTTTTT. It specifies CASSQDGQAGEKLFF.